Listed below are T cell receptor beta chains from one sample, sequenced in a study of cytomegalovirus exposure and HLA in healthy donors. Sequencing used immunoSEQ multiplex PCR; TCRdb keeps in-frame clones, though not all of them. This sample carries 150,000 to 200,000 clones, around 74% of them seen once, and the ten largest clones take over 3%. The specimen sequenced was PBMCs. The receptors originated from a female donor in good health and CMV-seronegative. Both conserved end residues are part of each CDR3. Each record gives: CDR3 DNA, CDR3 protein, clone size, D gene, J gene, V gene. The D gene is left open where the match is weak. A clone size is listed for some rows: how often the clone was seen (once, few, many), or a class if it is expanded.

CDR3 DNA: TGTGCCAGCATGGGGGGACAGGGTCGGTACGAGCAGTACTTC
CDR3 protein: CASMGGQGRYEQYF
clone size: few
D gene: TRBD1
J gene: TRBJ2-7
V gene: TRBV28

CDR3 DNA: TGTGCCAGCAGCTTGGTTCGGCAGGGGGGCGAAAAACTGTTTTTT
CDR3 protein: CASSLVRQGGEKLFF
clone size: NA
D gene: TRBD1
J gene: TRBJ1-4
V gene: TRBV5-6

CDR3 DNA: TGTGCCAGCAGGGGACTACCGGAGGATACAGATACGCAGTATTTT
CDR3 protein: CASRGLPEDTDTQYF
clone size: NA
D gene: TRBD2
J gene: TRBJ2-3
V gene: TRBV27

CDR3 DNA: TGCGCCAGCAGTCAATTCGACAGGGGAGAATATAACTATGGCTACACCTTC
CDR3 protein: CASSQFDRGEYNYGYTF
clone size: few
D gene: TRBD1
J gene: TRBJ1-2
V gene: TRBV23-1

CDR3 DNA: TGTGCCAGCAGCTTGTGGGACAGGGGGTCATGGGGCTACACCTTC
CDR3 protein: CASSLWDRGSWGYTF
clone size: NA
D gene: TRBD1
J gene: TRBJ1-2
V gene: TRBV5-4

CDR3 DNA: TGCGCCAGCAGCCCTCTAGGTAGTCGGGGCAATGAGCAGTTCTTC
CDR3 protein: CASSPLGSRGNEQFF
clone size: once
D gene: NA
J gene: TRBJ2-1
V gene: TRBV10-1

CDR3 DNA: TGCGCCAGCACTACAGGGGGCAAATACAATGAGCAGTTCTTC
CDR3 protein: CASTTGGKYNEQFF
clone size: NA
D gene: TRBD1
J gene: TRBJ2-1
V gene: TRBV4-1

CDR3 DNA: TGCGCCAGCAGCCAGCAGGAGGGGAACTATGGCTACACCTTC
CDR3 protein: CASSQQEGNYGYTF
clone size: NA
D gene: NA
J gene: TRBJ1-2
V gene: TRBV4-1

CDR3 DNA: TGTGCCAGCTCACCCGGGACAGTCAATTCACCCCTCCACTTT
CDR3 protein: CASSPGTVNSPLHF
clone size: NA
D gene: TRBD1
J gene: TRBJ1-6
V gene: TRBV18

CDR3 DNA: TGTGCCAGCAGCCCCCAACCCGGGACAGTCAAAGGGGAAGCTTTCTTT
CDR3 protein: CASSPQPGTVKGEAFF
clone size: NA
D gene: TRBD1
J gene: TRBJ1-1
V gene: TRBV7-3

CDR3 DNA: TGCGCCAGCACCTTCTCCGAGGGCGACTATGGCTACACCTTC
CDR3 protein: CASTFSEGDYGYTF
clone size: few
D gene: NA
J gene: TRBJ1-2
V gene: TRBV5-1

CDR3 DNA: TGTGCCAGCAGCTGGGGGGGGAGCACAGATACGCAGTATTTT
CDR3 protein: CASSWGGSTDTQYF
clone size: NA
D gene: TRBD2
J gene: TRBJ2-3
V gene: TRBV7-9

CDR3 DNA: TGTGCCAGCAGCCAATTGACTAGCGGAGACTACGAGCAGTACTTC
CDR3 protein: CASSQLTSGDYEQYF
clone size: NA
D gene: TRBD2
J gene: TRBJ2-7
V gene: TRBV16

CDR3 DNA: TGTGCCAGCAGTCCCCTCGAAGGGGGTTCCTACAATGAGCAGTTCTTC
CDR3 protein: CASSPLEGGSYNEQFF
clone size: NA
D gene: NA
J gene: TRBJ2-1
V gene: TRBV28

CDR3 DNA: TGTGCCAGCAGTTTTGTAGCGGGAGAATTTCGCTACGAGCAGTACTTC
CDR3 protein: CASSFVAGEFRYEQYF
clone size: NA
D gene: TRBD2
J gene: TRBJ2-7
V gene: TRBV27

CDR3 DNA: TGCGCCAGCAGCCGAGACATCTCCTACGAGCAGTACTTC
CDR3 protein: CASSRDISYEQYF
clone size: NA
D gene: NA
J gene: TRBJ2-7
V gene: TRBV5-1

CDR3 DNA: TGTGCCAGCAGCTTGGGGGTGGGACTAGGGGGCAATGAGCAGTTCTTC
CDR3 protein: CASSLGVGLGGNEQFF
clone size: NA
D gene: TRBD2
J gene: TRBJ2-1
V gene: TRBV5-4

CDR3 DNA: TGTGCCAGCAGCAAACCAGGGACTAGCGGGAGAAAACCCTCCTCCTACGAGCAGTACTTC
CDR3 protein: CASSKPGTSGRKPSSYEQYF
clone size: NA
D gene: NA
J gene: TRBJ2-7
V gene: TRBV21-1

CDR3 DNA: TGTGCAAGTCGCTTGTGCCTATACCGGGACAGGTCCTACAATGAGCAGTTCTTC
CDR3 protein: CASRLCLYRDRSYNEQFF
clone size: NA
D gene: NA
J gene: TRBJ2-1
V gene: TRBV12-2

CDR3 DNA: TGTGCCAGCAGCTACGGGACTAGCGGGTACAATGAGCAGTTCTTC
CDR3 protein: CASSYGTSGYNEQFF
clone size: once
D gene: TRBD2
J gene: TRBJ2-1
V gene: TRBV7-2